One TCR beta chain is described in this entry. Its antigen is still unknown. These data are taken from a study of breast tumors, draining lymph nodes, adjacent tissues. TCRdb reanalysed the multiplex PCR reads using MiXCR and keeps one entry per CDR3 protein. The table lists 14,000 to 15,000 distinct CDR3 sequences, 47% of them singletons. Trimming removed 6 bases from V and 4 bases from J, with 12 bases in between. CDR1 is DFQATT, CDR2 SNEGSKA, per germline (reference sequence). This CDR3 spans 12 amino acids. Whole-study findings and limits: Data only fit, rather than demonstrated, lymph node origin of most tumor T cells.

The sequenced material came from tumor-adjacent breast tissue. This sequence was found in a female donor with breast cancer. Some clones in this sample may be carry-over from other donors' samples. The rearrangement uses TRBV20-1 and TRBJ1-2, with D possibly being TRBD1 (6 bases). The CDR3 loop is CSADRGFYGYTF. CDR3 in DNA: TGCAGTGCGGATAGGGGGTTCTATGGCTACACCTTC.